Shown below are 29 T cell receptor beta chains from a single sample sequenced in a study of blood T cell repertoires in COVID-19. Repertoires were generated with immunoSEQ multiplex PCR, while TCRdb's copy carries only in-frame clones and drops some. Of around 260,000 clones in the sample, 88% were seen once. Sequenced material: peripheral blood. These receptors were collected from a human donor in a cohort sampled during active COVID-19.

The CDR3 DNA reads as TGTGCCAGCAGCAAAGCGCTCGGGACTAGCGGAGACGCCGGTCCCGGGGAGCTGTTTTTT. Amino acid sequence: CASSKALGTSGDAGPGELFF. The rearrangement uses TRBV21-1 and TRBJ2-2; the D call TRBD2 from the table was never checked on the DNA. TRBV21-1 is deemed a pseudogene. The CDR3 is made up of 20 amino acids.

CDR3 protein: CASSLGLAYEQYF. In DNA, the CDR3 is TGTGCCAGCAGCTTAGGCTTAGCCTACGAGCAGTACTTC. The V and J genes are TRBV11-2 and TRBJ2-7; D is unresolved. The V end lost 1 base, the J end lost 2 bases, and 6 bases lay between the germline ends. CDR1 is SGHAT and CDR2 is FQNNGV in the germline V gene. The CDR3 length is 13 residues. Based on the CDR3 plus reference TRBV11-2 and TRBJ2-7, the full variable domain is EAGVAQSPRYKIIEKRQSVAFWCNPISGHATLYWYQQILGQGPKLLIQFQNNGVVDDSQLPKDRFSAERLKGVDSTLKIQPAKLEDSAVYLCASSLGLAYEQYFGPGTRLTVT.

The chain recombines TRBV30 with TRBJ2-7; TRBD1 might be the D (5 bases). V shed 2 bases and J shed 3 bases, with 17 bases lying between them. From germline, CDR1 is GTSNPN and CDR2 SVGIG (reference sequence). The CDR3 runs to 15 residues. The CDR3 loop reads CAWSIYRQGNYEQYF. The DNA of the CDR3 is TGTGCCTGGAGTATATATCGGCAGGGCAACTACGAGCAGTACTTC.

In DNA form, the CDR3 reads TGTGCCAGCAGCCAAGACACGGGACTCGTCCCTCCAGATACGCAGTATTTT. Translated, it gives CASSQDTGLVPPDTQYF. The rearrangement links TRBV4-2 to TRBJ2-3; TRBD2 is a possible D gene (6 bases). CDR1 is LGHNA and CDR2 is YNFKEQ in the germline V gene. Trimming stripped 0 bases from V and 4 bases from J, with 17 bases between. This CDR3 comprises 17 residues.

The chain employs TRBV6-2 or TRBV6-3 and TRBJ2-7, with 12 nucleotides matching TRBD2. In germline, CDR1 is MNHEY, CDR2 SVGEGT. Unmatched junction bases numbered 16, after V lost 6 bases and J lost 7 bases. There are 17 residues in the CDR3. As DNA, the CDR3 is TGTGCCAGCAGCAGGCCTTTGGGACTAGCGGGTACGAGGGAGCAGTACTTC. It translates to CASSRPLGLAGTREQYF.

The V and J genes are TRBV9 and TRBJ2-5; a possible D gene is TRBD2 (7 bases). The CDR3 length is 16 residues. V was pared by 0 bases and J by 4 bases, with 16 bases between. From germline, CDR1 is SGDLS and CDR2 YYNGEE. CDR3 coding DNA: TGTGCCAGCAGCGTAGCCGGGGGGCGCGTCAGAGAGACCCAGTACTTC. This sequence encodes CASSVAGGRVRETQYF.

The chain links TRBV28 to TRBJ2-7, with D maybe TRBD2 (7 bases). V was pared by 1 base and J by 4 bases, with 20 bases between. Germline loops: CDR1 MDHEN, CDR2 SYDVKM. The CDR3 is 17 amino acids. CDR3 bases: TGTGCCAGCAGTTTATCGCCGGCGGCGGGGGCTGGGTACGAGCAGTACTTC. This codes for CASSLSPAAGAGYEQYF.

The chain is built from TRBV7-6 and TRBJ1-5, with unresolved D. Germline CDR1 reads SGHVS; CDR2 reads FNYEAQ. The CDR3 totals 17 residues. Trimming cost V 5 bases and J 0 bases, with 17 bases left between them. CDR3 sequence reads: CASSAADGTYSNQPQHF. DNA for the CDR3: TGTGCCAGCAGCGCGGCAGACGGAACATATAGCAATCAGCCCCAGCATTTT.

The chain combines TRBV12-5 with TRBJ2-7; D ambiguous. The CDR3 has 14 amino acids. CDR1 is LGHNT, CDR2 FRNRAP, per germline. V was shortened by 7 bases and J by 0 bases, with 13 bases between the two germline ends. CDR3 nucleotide sequence: TGTGCTAGTGCCGAGAGCCCACTCTCCTACGAGCAGTACTTC. Translating it yields CASAESPLSYEQYF.

The chain joins TRBV28 to TRBJ2-7; TRBD1 agrees at 8 bases. This CDR3 comprises 16 residues. Germline loops: CDR1 MDHEN, CDR2 SYDVKM. The V segment lost 6 bases and the J segment 3 bases; nucleotides outside the gene matches: 13. The CDR3 DNA is TGTGCCAGCAGACCACTACAGGGGGGACCTAGCTACGAGCAGTACTTC. It specifies CASRPLQGGPSYEQYF.

This clone appeared a single time. The chain couples TRBV27 to TRBJ2-7; weak D call: TRBD2 (6 bases). In germline, CDR1 is MNHEY, CDR2 SMNVEV (reference sequence). V dropped 3 bases and J dropped 6 bases, with 9 bases sitting between them. This CDR3 has 12 amino acids. As DNA, the CDR3 is TGTGCCAGCAGTTTTTTGGGGGGCGAGCAGTACTTC. As protein: CASSFLGGEQYF.

V and J are TRBV10-3 and TRBJ2-7; TRBD2 aligns across 15 bases. V trimming: 8 bases; J trimming: 5 bases; junction bases outside the gene matches: 10. Per the germline V gene, CDR1 is ENHRY and CDR2 is SYGVKD. CDR3 size: 16 residues. The CDR3 DNA sequence: TGTGCCATCCGGAGTGGGACTAGCGGGAGGATCGACGAGCAGTACTTC. Its translation is CAIRSGTSGRIDEQYF.

This chain joins TRBV27 and TRBJ1-1; D is ambiguous. This CDR3 spans 14 amino acids. CDR1 is MNHEY, CDR2 SMNVEV, per germline (reference sequence). Trimming cost V 0 bases and J 1 base, with 6 bases left between them. DNA for the CDR3: TGTGCCAGCAGTTTATCCCCCAGGAACACTGAAGCTTTCTTT. This gives the protein CASSLSPRNTEAFF.

This clone showed up just once. This sequence joins TRBV6-2 or TRBV6-3 and TRBJ2-3; D perhaps matches TRBD2 (7 bases). Germline values: CDR1 MNHEY, CDR2 SVGEGT. This CDR3 is built from 17 residues. V lost 2 bases and J lost 4, with 19 bases in between. CDR3 amino acids: CASSYAARGGPADTQYF. Written as DNA, the CDR3 is TGTGCCAGCAGTTACGCAGCCAGGGGAGGGCCCGCAGATACGCAGTATTTT.

This clone turned up a few times. This chain links TRBV6-5 with TRBJ1-1; tentative D call: TRBD1 (6 bases). The germline V gene has CDR1 MNHEY and CDR2 SVGAGI. V lost 8 bases and J 5 bases, leaving 12 bases between the germline ends. This CDR3 is built from 12 residues. Here the CDR3 reads CASGTGWTEAFF. For the CDR3, the DNA is TGTGCCAGCGGTACAGGGTGGACTGAAGCTTTCTTT.

CDR3 protein: CASSEGEKQFF. In DNA, the CDR3 is TGTGCCAGCAGTGAAGGAGAGAAGCAGTTCTTC. The chain recombines TRBV25-1 with TRBJ2-1, with D unresolved. The V and J ends lost 2 bases and 11 bases respectively, with 7 bases between them. Per germline, CDR1 MGHDK and CDR2 SYGVNS. This CDR3 contains 11 residues.

This sequence joins TRBV5-4 and TRBJ1-2, with 7 positions matching TRBD1. The germline V gene encodes CDR1 SGHNT and CDR2 YYREEE (reference sequence). The junction had 0 bases not matched to a gene; V was cut back by 1 base and J by 3 bases. The CDR3 is 13 residues long. CDR3 amino acids: CASSLTGDYGYTF. The CDR3, as DNA: TGTGCCAGCAGCTTGACAGGGGACTATGGCTACACCTTC.

V and J are TRBV7-9 and TRBJ1-1; no clear D gene. From germline, CDR1 is SEHNR and CDR2 FQNEAQ (reference sequence). The CDR3 totals 14 residues. V gave up 2 bases and J gave up 6 bases, with 13 bases separating them. The CDR3 DNA reads TGTGCCAGCAGCTTAATTCTCGGTGTAGCTGAAGCTTTCTTT. Translation gives CASSLILGVAEAFF.

The rearrangement joins TRBV27 to TRBJ2-5, with D perhaps matching TRBD1 (5 bases). The CDR3 is 16 amino acids. V lost 2 bases to trimming and J lost 7 bases, with 20 bases between them. Germline V lookup: CDR1 MNHEY, CDR2 SMNVEV (reference sequence). The CDR3 is CASSLAPTVLQSTQYF. The CDR3 nucleotides read TGTGCCAGCAGTTTAGCCCCGACAGTCTTACAATCGACCCAGTACTTC.

The chain is built from TRBV5-1 and TRBJ1-1; D gene uncertain. The CDR3 is made up of 13 amino acids. V dropped 0 bases and J dropped 7 bases, with 10 bases sitting between them. In germline, CDR1 is SGHRS, CDR2 YFSETQ. CDR3 nucleotide sequence: TGCGCCAGCAGCTTGGGGCCAGGAGGTGAAGCTTTCTTT. It specifies CASSLGPGGEAFF. Variable domain in full (rest from reference TRBV5-1 and TRBJ1-1): KAGVTQTPRYLIKTRGQQVTLSCSPISGHRSVSWYQQTPGQGLQFLFEYFSETQRNKGNFPGRFSGRQFSNSRSEMNVSTLELGDSALYLCASSLGPGGEAFFGQGTRLTVV.

This clone has more than one count but fewer than ten. The genes are TRBV28 and TRBJ1-2, with D possibly matching TRBD1 (5 bases). Germline loops: CDR1 MDHEN, CDR2 SYDVKM. CDR3 length: 13 residues. V lost 3 bases and J lost 1, with 6 bases in between. The CDR3 region has the DNA TGTGCCAGCAGTTTTCAGGGTAACTATGGCTACACCTTC. Translating it yields CASSFQGNYGYTF.

This rearrangement joins TRBV11-2 to TRBJ2-1; 9 nucleotides agree with TRBD2. Germline V gene data show CDR1 as SGHAT and CDR2 as FQNNGV. The trim removed 5 bases at V and 7 bases at J, leaving 9 bases unmatched. The CDR3 length is 15 residues. The CDR3 bases are TGTGCCAGCAGCCTACTAGCGGGCAGCTGGAATGAGCAGTTCTTC. Translating gives CASSLLAGSWNEQFF.

This chain connects TRBV27 to TRBJ1-3; D ambiguous. The CDR3 loop spans 14 amino acids. CDR1 is MNHEY, CDR2 SMNVEV, per germline (reference sequence). V gave up 3 bases and J gave up 2 bases, with 8 bases separating them. CDR3 bases: TGTGCCAGCAGTTTCTTGGGAGCTGGAAACACCATATATTTT. The encoded protein is CASSFLGAGNTIYF.

V is TRBV27 and J is TRBJ2-3; 12 bases are a match to TRBD1. This CDR3 is built from 14 residues. Germline-derived CDR1 and CDR2 are MNHEY and SMNVEV (reference sequence). V lost 2 bases, J lost 7 bases, and 1 base stayed unmatched. The CDR3 is CASSLGTGGNTQYF. CDR3 DNA: TGTGCCAGCAGTTTAGGGACAGGGGGCAATACGCAGTATTTT.

The chain carries TRBV27 and TRBJ2-7; D call uncertain. V was cut by 4 bases and J by 3 bases, with 28 bases left in between. The CDR3 loop spans 19 amino acids. The germline gives CDR1 MNHEY, CDR2 SMNVEV (reference sequence). The chain's CDR3 is CASSSFPISSVSQRYEQYF. CDR3 bases: TGTGCCAGCAGTTCGTTCCCCATCTCGTCAGTGTCCCAACGCTACGAGCAGTACTTC.

The J gene is TRBJ2-4, the V gene TRBV2; 7 nucleotides agree with TRBD2. Germline V gene sequence: CDR1 SNHLY, CDR2 FYNNEI. The junction had 7 bases not matched to a gene; V was cut back by 7 bases and J by 4 bases. The CDR3 runs to 14 residues. In DNA, the CDR3 is TGTGCCAGCATAACGGGAGGCCAAAAAAACATTCAGTACTTC. Its translation: CASITGGQKNIQYF.

This clone came up once. The chain joins TRBV7-9 to TRBJ2-1, with no clear D. V shed 1 base and J shed 6 bases, with 13 bases lying between them. Germline values: CDR1 SEHNR, CDR2 FQNEAQ (reference sequence). The CDR3 has 15 residues. CDR3 amino acids: CASSLVGTGLNEQFF. The CDR3 nucleotides are TGTGCCAGCAGCTTAGTTGGTACTGGGCTCAATGAGCAGTTCTTC. Full variable domain (outside the CDR3, taken from reference TRBV7-9 and TRBJ2-1): DTGVSQNPRHKITKRGQNVTFRCDPISEHNRLYWYRQTLGQGPEFLTYFQNEAQLEKSRLLSDRFSAERPKGSFSTLEIQRTEQGDSAMYLCASSLVGTGLNEQFFGPGTRLTVL.

The rearrangement links TRBV28 to TRBJ2-7; TRBD1 aligns across 10 bases. CDR1 and CDR2 (germline): MDHEN, SYDVKM. Losses at the gene ends were 3 bases for V and 3 bases for J; bases not matched to a gene: 2. The CDR3 contains 14 residues. The CDR3 here is CASSFRDRGYEQYF. The DNA of the CDR3 is TGTGCCAGCAGTTTTCGGGACAGGGGCTACGAGCAGTACTTC.

The chain uses TRBV5-6 and TRBJ1-2, with 10 nucleotides matching TRBD1. From germline, CDR1 is SGHDT and CDR2 YYEEEE. This CDR3 is built from 14 residues. The V and J ends lost 5 bases and 0 bases, in that order; junction bases with no gene match: 1. The CDR3 nucleotides are TGTGCCAGCAGGGGACAGGGGTCTAACTATGGCTACACCTTC. Translating it yields CASRGQGSNYGYTF.